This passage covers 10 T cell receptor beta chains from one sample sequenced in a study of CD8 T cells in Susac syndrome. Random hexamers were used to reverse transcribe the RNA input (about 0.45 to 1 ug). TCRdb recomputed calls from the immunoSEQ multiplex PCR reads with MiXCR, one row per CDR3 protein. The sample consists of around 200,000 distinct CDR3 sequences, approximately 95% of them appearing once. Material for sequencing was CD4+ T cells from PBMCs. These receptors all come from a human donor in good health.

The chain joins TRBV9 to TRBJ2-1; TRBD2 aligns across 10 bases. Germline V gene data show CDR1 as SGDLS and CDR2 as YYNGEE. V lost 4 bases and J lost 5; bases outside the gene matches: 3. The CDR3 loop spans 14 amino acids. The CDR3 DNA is TGTGCCAGCAGCTTGGGGACTAGCGACAATGAGCAGTTCTTC. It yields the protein CASSLGTSDNEQFF.

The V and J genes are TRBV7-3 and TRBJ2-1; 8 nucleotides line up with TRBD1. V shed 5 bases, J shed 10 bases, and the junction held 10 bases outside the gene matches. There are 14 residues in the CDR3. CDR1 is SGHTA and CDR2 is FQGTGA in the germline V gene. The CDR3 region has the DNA TGTGCCAGCAGCCCGGGACAGGTAACTCGGGAGCAGTTCTTC. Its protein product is CASSPGQVTREQFF.

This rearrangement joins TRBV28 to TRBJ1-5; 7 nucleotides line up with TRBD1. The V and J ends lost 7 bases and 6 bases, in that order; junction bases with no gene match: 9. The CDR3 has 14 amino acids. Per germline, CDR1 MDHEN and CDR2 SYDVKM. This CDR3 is CASTQGGSGQPQHF. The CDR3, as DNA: TGTGCCAGCACCCAGGGGGGGTCAGGTCAGCCCCAGCATTTT.

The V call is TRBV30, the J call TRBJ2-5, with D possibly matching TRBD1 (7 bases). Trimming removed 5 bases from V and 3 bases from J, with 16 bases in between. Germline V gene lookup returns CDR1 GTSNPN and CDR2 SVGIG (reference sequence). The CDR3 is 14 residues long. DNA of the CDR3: TGTGCCTGGGGAGGAGGGGGCGTGGAAGAGACCCAGTACTTC. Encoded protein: CAWGGGGVEETQYF. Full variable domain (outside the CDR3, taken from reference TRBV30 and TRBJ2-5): SQTIHQWPATLVQPVGSPLSLECTVEGTSNPNLYWYRQAAGRGLQLLFYSVGIGQISSEVPQNLSASRPQDRQFILSSKKLLLSDSGFYLCAWGGGGVEETQYFGPGTRLLVL.

This CDR3 is CASSFHGQSGNTIYF. The CDR3 DNA reads TGTGCCAGCAGCTTCCACGGACAGTCTGGAAACACCATATATTTT. The chain employs TRBV5-6 and TRBJ1-3, with a weak D call TRBD1 (6 bases). The germline V gene encodes CDR1 SGHDT and CDR2 YYEEEE. There are 15 residues in the CDR3. V lost 2 bases and J 1 base, leaving 10 bases between the germline ends.

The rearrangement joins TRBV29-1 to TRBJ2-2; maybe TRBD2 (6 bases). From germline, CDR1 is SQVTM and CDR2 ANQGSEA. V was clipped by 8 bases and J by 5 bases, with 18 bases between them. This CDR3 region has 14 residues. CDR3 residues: CSTLGTLGTGELFF. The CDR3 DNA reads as TGCAGCACTCTAGGGACTCTGGGGACCGGGGAGCTGTTTTTT.

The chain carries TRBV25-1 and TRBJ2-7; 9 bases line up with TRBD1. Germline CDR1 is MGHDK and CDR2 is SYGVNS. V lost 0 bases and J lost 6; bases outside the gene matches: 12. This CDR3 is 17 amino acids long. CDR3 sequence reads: CASSEYGMGQGAGEQYF. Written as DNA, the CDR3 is TGTGCCAGCAGTGAATATGGGATGGGACAGGGTGCGGGCGAGCAGTACTTC.

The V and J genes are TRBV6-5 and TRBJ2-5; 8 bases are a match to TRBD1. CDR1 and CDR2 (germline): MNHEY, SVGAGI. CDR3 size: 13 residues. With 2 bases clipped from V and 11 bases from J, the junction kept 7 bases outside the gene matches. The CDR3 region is CASSYGQGREQYF. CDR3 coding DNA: TGTGCCAGCAGTTACGGACAGGGCAGGGAGCAGTACTTC.

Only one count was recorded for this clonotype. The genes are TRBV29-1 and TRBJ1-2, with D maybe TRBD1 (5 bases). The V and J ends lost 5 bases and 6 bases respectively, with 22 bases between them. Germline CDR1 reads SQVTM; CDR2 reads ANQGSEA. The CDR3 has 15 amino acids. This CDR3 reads CSVRTTSGHRDGYTF. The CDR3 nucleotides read TGCAGCGTTCGAACGACCTCCGGACATAGAGATGGCTACACCTTC.

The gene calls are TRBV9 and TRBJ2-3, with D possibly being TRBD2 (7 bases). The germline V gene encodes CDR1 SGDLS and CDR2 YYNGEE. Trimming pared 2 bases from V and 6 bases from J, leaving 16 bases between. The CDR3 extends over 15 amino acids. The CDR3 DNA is TGTGCCAGCAGCGTTGGTGGGGGGGCCGATGATACGCAGTATTTT. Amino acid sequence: CASSVGGGADDTQYF.